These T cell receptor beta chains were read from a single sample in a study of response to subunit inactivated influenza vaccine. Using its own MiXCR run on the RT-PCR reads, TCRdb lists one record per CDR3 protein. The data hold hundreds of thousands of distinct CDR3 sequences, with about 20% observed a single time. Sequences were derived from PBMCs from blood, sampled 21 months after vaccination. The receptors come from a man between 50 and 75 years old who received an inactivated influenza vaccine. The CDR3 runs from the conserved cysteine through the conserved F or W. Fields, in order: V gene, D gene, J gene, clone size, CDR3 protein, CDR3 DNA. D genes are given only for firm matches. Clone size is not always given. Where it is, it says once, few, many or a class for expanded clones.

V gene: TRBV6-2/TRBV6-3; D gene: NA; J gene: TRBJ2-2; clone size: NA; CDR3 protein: CASSYSIGELFF; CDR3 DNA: TGTGCCAGCAGTTACTCCATCGGGGAGCTGTTTTTT
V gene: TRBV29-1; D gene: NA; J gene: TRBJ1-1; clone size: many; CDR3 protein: CSVVVAGMNTEAFF; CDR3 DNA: TGCAGCGTTGTGGTGGCGGGGATGAACACTGAAGCTTTCTTT
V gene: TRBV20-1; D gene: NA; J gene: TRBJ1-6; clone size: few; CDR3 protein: CSASFRVGSPLHF; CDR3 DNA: TGCAGTGCTAGCTTCAGGGTCGGTTCACCCCTCCACTTT
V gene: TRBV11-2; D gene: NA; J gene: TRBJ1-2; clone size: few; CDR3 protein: CASSLVAAGAYGYTF; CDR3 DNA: TGTGCCAGCAGCTTAGTGGCGGCAGGGGCCTATGGCTACACCTTC
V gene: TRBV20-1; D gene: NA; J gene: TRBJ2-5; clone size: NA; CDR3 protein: CSASVIRETQYF; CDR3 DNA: TGCAGTGCTAGTGTTATTCGGGAGACCCAGTACTTC
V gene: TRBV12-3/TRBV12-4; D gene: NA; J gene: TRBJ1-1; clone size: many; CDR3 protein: CASRSGLRGNTEAFF; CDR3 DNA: TGTGCCAGCAGGTCGGGACTTCGGGGGAACACTGAAGCTTTCTTT
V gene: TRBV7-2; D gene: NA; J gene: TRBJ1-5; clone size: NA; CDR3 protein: CASSNLGQPQHF; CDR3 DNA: TGTGCCAGCAGCAACCTGGGACAGCCCCAGCATTTT
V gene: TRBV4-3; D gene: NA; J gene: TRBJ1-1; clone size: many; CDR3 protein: CASSQADRTEAFF; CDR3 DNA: TGCGCCAGCAGCCAAGCGGACAGAACTGAAGCTTTCTTT
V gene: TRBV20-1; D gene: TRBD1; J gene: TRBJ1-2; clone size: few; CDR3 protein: CSAAAGAGGYGYTF; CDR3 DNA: TGCAGTGCTGCTGCGGGGGCAGGGGGCTATGGCTACACCTTC
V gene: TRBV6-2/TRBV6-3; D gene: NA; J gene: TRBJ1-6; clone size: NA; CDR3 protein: CASTLYGSPLHF; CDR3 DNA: TGTGCCAGCACCTTATACGGTTCACCCCTCCACTTT
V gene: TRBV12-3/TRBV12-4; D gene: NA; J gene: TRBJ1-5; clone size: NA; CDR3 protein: CAVGAGNQPQHF; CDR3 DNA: TGTGCGGTGGGTGCGGGCAATCAGCCCCAGCATTTT
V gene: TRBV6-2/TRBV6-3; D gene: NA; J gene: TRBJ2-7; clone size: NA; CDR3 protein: CASSHRQGRNEQYF; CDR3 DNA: TGTGCCAGCAGTCATCGTCAGGGGAGGAACGAGCAGTACTTC
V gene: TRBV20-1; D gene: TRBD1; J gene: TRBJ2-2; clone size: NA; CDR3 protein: CSARRTGRPNTGELFF; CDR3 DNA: TGCAGTGCTAGAAGGACAGGGAGGCCGAACACCGGGGAGCTGTTTTTT
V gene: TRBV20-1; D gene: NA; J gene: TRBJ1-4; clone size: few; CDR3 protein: CSARTDFNEKLFF; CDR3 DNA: TGCAGTGCCAGGACAGATTTTAATGAAAAACTGTTTTTT
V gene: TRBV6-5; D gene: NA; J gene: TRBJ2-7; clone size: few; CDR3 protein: CASSYPGRFSYEQYF; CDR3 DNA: TGTGCCAGCAGTTACCCAGGGAGGTTCTCCTACGAGCAGTACTTC
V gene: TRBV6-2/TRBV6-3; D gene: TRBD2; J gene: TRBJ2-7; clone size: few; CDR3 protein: CASSLQGGFEQYF; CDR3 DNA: TGTGCCAGCAGTTTGCAGGGAGGGTTCGAGCAGTACTTC
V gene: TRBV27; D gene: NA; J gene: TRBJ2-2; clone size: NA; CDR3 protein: CASSLSPDPGELFF; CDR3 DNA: TGTGCCAGCAGTTTATCCCCCGACCCCGGGGAGCTGTTTTTT
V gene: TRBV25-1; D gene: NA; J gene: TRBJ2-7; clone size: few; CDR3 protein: CASSVEDGAYEQYF; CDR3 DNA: TGTGCCAGCAGTGTAGAGGACGGAGCCTACGAGCAGTACTTC
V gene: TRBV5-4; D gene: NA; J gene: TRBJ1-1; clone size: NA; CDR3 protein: CASSPGAAMNTEAFF; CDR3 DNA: TGTGCCAGCAGCCCTGGGGCAGCAATGAACACTGAAGCTTTCTTT
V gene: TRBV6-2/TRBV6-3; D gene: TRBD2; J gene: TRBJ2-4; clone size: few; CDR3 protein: CASSKTSGRAKNIQYF; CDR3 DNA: TGTGCCAGCAGTAAGACTAGCGGGAGGGCCAAAAACATTCAGTACTTC
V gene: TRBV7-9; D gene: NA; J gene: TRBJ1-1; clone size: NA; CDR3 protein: CASSLGRQNTEAFF; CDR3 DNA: TGTGCCAGCAGCTTGGGGCGACAAAACACTGAAGCTTTCTTT
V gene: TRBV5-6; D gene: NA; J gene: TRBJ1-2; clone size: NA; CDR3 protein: CASTPGEYYGYTF; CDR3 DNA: TGTGCCAGCACCCCGGGGGAATACTATGGCTACACCTTC
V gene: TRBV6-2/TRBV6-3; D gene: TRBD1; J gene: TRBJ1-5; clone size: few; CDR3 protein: CASRRTGGDQPQHF; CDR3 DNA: TGTGCCAGCAGGCGCACAGGGGGGGATCAGCCCCAGCATTTT
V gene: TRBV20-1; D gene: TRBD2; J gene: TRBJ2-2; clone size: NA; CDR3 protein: CSARPGGGSGELFF; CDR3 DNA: TGCAGTGCTAGACCGGGAGGGGGGTCCGGGGAGCTGTTTTTT
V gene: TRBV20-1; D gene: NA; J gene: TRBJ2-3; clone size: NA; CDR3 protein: CSVTRAAPSTDTQYF; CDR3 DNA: TGCAGTGTAACCCGGGCGGCCCCTAGCACAGATACGCAGTATTTT
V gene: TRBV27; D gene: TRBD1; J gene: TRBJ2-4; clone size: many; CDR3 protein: CASSVKSTGVNPKNIQYF; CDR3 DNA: TGTGCCAGCAGTGTCAAATCCACAGGGGTCAATCCCAAAAACATTCAGTACTTC
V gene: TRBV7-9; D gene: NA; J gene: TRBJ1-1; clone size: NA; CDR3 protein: CASSLNQNTEAFF; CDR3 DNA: TGTGCCAGCAGCTTAAATCAGAACACTGAAGCTTTCTTT
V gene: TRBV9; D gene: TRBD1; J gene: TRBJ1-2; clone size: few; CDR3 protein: CASSAGTGTNYGYTF; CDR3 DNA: TGTGCCAGCAGCGCCGGGACAGGGACCAACTATGGCTACACCTTC
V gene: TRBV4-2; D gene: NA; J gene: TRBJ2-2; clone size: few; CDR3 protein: CASSQEGGRTGELFF; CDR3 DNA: TGTGCCAGCAGCCAGGAGGGGGGGCGCACCGGGGAGCTGTTTTTT
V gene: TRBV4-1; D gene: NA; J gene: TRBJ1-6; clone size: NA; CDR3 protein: CASSQVRGVSSYNSPLHF; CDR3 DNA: TGCGCCAGCAGCCAAGTGCGGGGAGTCAGCTCCTATAATTCACCCCTCCACTTT
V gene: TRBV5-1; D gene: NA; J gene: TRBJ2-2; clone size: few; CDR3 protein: CASSVQTGNTGELFF; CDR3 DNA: TGCGCCAGCAGCGTACAGACAGGGAACACCGGGGAGCTGTTTTTT
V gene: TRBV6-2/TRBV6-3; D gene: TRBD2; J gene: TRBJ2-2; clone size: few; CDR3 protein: CASRRASGRNTGELFF; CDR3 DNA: TGTGCCAGCAGACGGGCTAGCGGGAGGAACACCGGGGAGCTGTTTTTT
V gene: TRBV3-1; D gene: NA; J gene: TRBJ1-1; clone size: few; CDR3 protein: CASSQDRGGRTEAFF; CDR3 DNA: TGTGCCAGCAGCCAAGATCGGGGGGGTCGGACTGAAGCTTTCTTT
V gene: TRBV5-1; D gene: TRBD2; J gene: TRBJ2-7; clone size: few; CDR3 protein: CASSLHLGLAGAYEQYF; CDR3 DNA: TGCGCCAGCAGCCTACACCTCGGGCTAGCGGGAGCCTACGAGCAGTACTTC
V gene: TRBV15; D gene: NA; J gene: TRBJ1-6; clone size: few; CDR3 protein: CATSPEPPFKGSPLHF; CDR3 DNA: TGTGCCACCAGTCCGGAGCCCCCATTCAAGGGTTCACCCCTCCACTTT
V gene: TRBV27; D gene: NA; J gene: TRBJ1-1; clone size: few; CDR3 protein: CASSLTGLGTEAFF; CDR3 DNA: TGTGCCAGCAGTTTAACAGGATTGGGCACTGAAGCTTTCTTT
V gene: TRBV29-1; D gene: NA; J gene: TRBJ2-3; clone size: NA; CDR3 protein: CSVGRRESADTQYF; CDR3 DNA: TGCAGCGTTGGTCGACGGGAGTCCGCAGATACGCAGTATTTT
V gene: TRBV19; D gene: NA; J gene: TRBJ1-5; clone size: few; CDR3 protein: CASSELSQPQHF; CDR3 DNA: TGTGCCAGTAGTGAATTAAGTCAGCCCCAGCATTTT
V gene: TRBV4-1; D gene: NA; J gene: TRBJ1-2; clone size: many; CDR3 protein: CASSPSRGIRANYGYTF; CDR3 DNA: TGCGCCAGCAGCCCATCAAGGGGGATTAGGGCTAACTATGGCTACACCTTC
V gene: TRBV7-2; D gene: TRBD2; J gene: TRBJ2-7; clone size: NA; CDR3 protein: CASSSQTSGRIYEQYF; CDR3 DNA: TGTGCCAGCAGCTCGCAGACTAGCGGGAGGATCTACGAGCAGTACTTC
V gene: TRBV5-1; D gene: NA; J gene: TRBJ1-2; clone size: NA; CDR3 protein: CASSSGGLPTYGYTF; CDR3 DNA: TGCGCCAGCAGCTCGGGTGGGCTCCCCACCTATGGCTACACCTTC
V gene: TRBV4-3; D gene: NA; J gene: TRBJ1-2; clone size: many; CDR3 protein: CASSQGDGQHRNYGYTF; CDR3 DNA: TGCGCCAGCAGCCAAGGGGACGGACAACACCGGAACTATGGCTACACCTTC
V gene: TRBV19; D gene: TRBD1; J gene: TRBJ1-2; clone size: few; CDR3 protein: CASRGDRPYGYTF; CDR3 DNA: TGTGCCAGTAGGGGGGACAGACCTTATGGCTACACCTTC
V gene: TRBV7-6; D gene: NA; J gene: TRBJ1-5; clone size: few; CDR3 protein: CASSLGLRNQPQHF; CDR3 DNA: TGTGCCAGCAGCTTAGGCCTACGAAATCAGCCCCAGCATTTT
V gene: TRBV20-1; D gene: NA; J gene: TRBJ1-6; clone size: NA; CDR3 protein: CSAGKSLGNSPLHF; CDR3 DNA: TGCAGTGCTGGTAAATCCTTGGGTAATTCACCCCTCCACTTT
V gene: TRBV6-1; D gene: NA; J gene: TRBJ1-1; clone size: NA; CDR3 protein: CASIGEYANTEAFF; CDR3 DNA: TGTGCCAGCATCGGAGAGTATGCGAACACTGAAGCTTTCTTT
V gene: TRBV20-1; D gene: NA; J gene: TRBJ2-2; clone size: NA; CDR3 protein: CARRLNANTGELFF; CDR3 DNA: TGCGCGCGGCGCCTAAACGCGAACACCGGGGAGCTGTTTTTT
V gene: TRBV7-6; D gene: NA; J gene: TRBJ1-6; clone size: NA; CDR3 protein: CASSSTGRHNSPLHF; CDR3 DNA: TGTGCCAGCAGCTCTACGGGACGGCATAATTCACCCCTCCACTTT
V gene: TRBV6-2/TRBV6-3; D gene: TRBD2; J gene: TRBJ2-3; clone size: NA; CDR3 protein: CASSHIGLAGEWVTDTQYF; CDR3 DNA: TGTGCCAGCAGTCACATCGGACTAGCGGGGGAATGGGTCACAGATACGCAGTATTTT
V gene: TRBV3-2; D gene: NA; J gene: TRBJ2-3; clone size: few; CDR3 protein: CASSHGTSGRSPDTQYF; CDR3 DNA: TGTGCCAGCAGCCATGGGACTAGCGGGAGATCCCCAGATACGCAGTATTTT
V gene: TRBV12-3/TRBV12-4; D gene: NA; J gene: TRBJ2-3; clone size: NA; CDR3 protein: CASSLQEITDTQYF; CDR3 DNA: TGTGCCAGCAGTCTACAGGAGATCACAGATACGCAGTATTTT
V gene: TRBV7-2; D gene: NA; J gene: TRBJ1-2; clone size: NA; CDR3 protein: CASSLDGAGTHYGYTF; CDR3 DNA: TGTGCCAGCAGCTTAGATGGAGCGGGGACACACTATGGCTACACCTTC
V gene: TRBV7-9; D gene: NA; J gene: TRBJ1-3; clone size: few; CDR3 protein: CASSLGPNPNTIYF; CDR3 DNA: TGTGCCAGCAGCTTAGGGCCCAATCCAAACACCATATATTTT
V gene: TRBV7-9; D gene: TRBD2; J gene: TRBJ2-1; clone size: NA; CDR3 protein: CASSYAGEGNEQFF; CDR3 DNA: TGTGCCAGCAGTTACGCGGGGGAGGGAAATGAGCAGTTCTTC